The text below deals with one TCR beta chain. In its sample, this clonotype was seen a few times. Its antigen is still unknown. No much larger clone exists at a distance of one base, and base qualities are not known. The data are from a study of T-cell memory formation after mild COVID-19 (dated by TCRdb to the early 2020s). Broadly, across the study: TCR sequence clusters from the two donors were largely donor specific. Longitudinal TCRalpha and TCRbeta repertoire sequencing tracked T-cell clones expanding and contracting after mild COVID-19 in two donors. The cohort was made up of two young adult volunteers, one female and one male, who were previously healthy. What the research found in general, with its limitations: Contracting CD4+ clones appeared mostly in the CM and EM memory subsets, whereas CD8+ clones were enriched in EMRA. The study covered only a couple of mild cases, and larger cohorts including severe cases with pre-infection samples were considered necessary. Whether the second-wave clones peaking on day 37 were SARS-CoV-2 specific was not confirmed. From day 15 to 85, contracting clones showed balanced CD4/CD8 phenotypes, whereas a second wave of clones that expanded from day 15 to 37 leaned towards CD4+. Some responding clones were found in pre-infection memory, which suggests that pre-existing cross-reactive memory T cells took part in the SARS-CoV-2 response.

The sequencing machine was an Illumina NovaSeq 6000. cDNA libraries for TCRalpha and TCRbeta were prepared by 5'RACE using constant-segment primers, with sample barcodes and unique molecular identifiers added. RNA was extracted from every sample with Trizol reagent. The libraries were amplified in two PCR steps, and the second step added a second sample barcode and Illumina TruSeq adapters. Sequencing of libraries was performed on an Illumina NovaSeq with 2 x 150 bp paired-end reads. Processing in the source paper ran as follows. The reads were demultiplexed and collapsed into UMI-guided consensus sequences using migec v1.2.7. Using mixcr v2.1.11, UMI consensuses were aligned to TRA and TRB V and J templates and then assembled into clonotypes. A clonotype was counted as expanded or contracted only when both edgeR and NoisET called the clonotype significant, with the noise models trained on biological replicates. For edgeR calls, the thresholds were a false discovery rate-adjusted p below 0.01 and a log2 fold-change of 1. PCA with hierarchical clustering of max-normalized trajectories of the 1000 most abundant clonotypes was used as exploratory dynamics analysis. Separately sequenced CD4+ and CD8+ repertoires were used to assign the CD4 or CD8 phenotype of responding clones. Starting from the raw public reads, TCRdb applied fastp trimming at Q25, assembled clones with MiXCR and retained in-frame beta chains. Each entry merges the rows of one CDR3 protein and shows their most common DNA and genes. The V and J calls and clone size come from TCRdb's table, not from the authors' own analysis. For this sample there are hundreds of thousands of distinct CDR3 sequences; 15% to 20% appear just once. Clones ranked in the top ten supply around 11% of the sample.

Ficoll-Paque density gradient centrifugation was used to isolate PBMCs. Sequenced sample: PBMCs or a T cell subset sorted from them (not recorded which). This receptor was obtained from an adult woman who had mild COVID-19 (a few samples of this study predate the infection). The sample titles of this study are shuffled in the database, so cell type and time point are left out; the donor was told from shared clones.

Read as DNA, the sequence is TGTGCCAGCTCACCGGCGGGGGGAGTCTATGAGCAGTTCTTC. Its amino acids are CASSPAGGVYEQFF. The rearranged segments are TRBV18 and TRBJ2-1, and TRBD2 matches 8 of the central bases. Here V drops 3 bases and J drops 8 bases, and the junction holds 6 bases not matched to any gene. From the cysteine up to the phenylalanine, the CDR3 has a length of 14 residues. The CDR3 DNA has 42 bases and is translated from base 1. Reading the germline V gene gives CDR1 KGHSH and CDR2 LQKENI.